This passage covers 2 T cell receptor beta chains from one sample sequenced in a study of response to subunit inactivated influenza vaccine. MiXCR, run by TCRdb on the RT-PCR reads, gives a single entry per CDR3 protein. Of about 500,000 distinct CDR3 sequences detected, about 15% appear once; the ten largest clones hold 3% to 3.5%. The source was CD4+ T cells sorted from PBMCs, collected about 24 months after vaccination. Every receptor here comes from a man between 50 and 70 years old who received an inactivated influenza vaccine.

This clonotype was observed at least ten times. The rearrangement uses TRBV29-1 and TRBJ2-1; either TRBD1 or TRBD2 may fit D (7 bases each). V gave up 7 bases and J gave up 9 bases, with 16 bases separating them. This CDR3 contains 12 residues. Germline V gene lookup returns CDR1 SQVTM and CDR2 ANQGSEA. The CDR3 reads CSAGPGGGEQFF. The CDR3 DNA reads TGCAGCGCTGGACCAGGGGGGGGTGAGCAGTTCTTC.

This clonotype has more than one count but fewer than ten. This sequence joins TRBV11-2 and TRBJ1-6; 9 bases align to TRBD1. This CDR3 has 16 amino acids. V lost 5 bases and J lost 8; bases outside the gene matches: 10. In germline, CDR1 is SGHAT, CDR2 FQNNGV. The CDR3 region is CASSRTIYRGHSPLHF. The CDR3 nucleotides read TGTGCCAGCAGCCGAACTATCTACAGGGGGCATTCACCCCTCCACTTT.